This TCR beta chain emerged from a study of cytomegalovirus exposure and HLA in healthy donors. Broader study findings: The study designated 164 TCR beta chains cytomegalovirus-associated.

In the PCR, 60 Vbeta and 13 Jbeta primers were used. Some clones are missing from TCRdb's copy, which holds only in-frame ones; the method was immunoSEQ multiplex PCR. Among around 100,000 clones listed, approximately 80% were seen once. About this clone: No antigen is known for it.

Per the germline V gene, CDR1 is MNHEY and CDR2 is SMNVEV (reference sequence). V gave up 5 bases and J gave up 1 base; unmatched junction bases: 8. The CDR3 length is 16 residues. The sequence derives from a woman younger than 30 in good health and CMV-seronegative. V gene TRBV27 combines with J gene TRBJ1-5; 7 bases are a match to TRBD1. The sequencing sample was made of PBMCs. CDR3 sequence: CASSPRQGRSNQPQHF. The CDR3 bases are TGTGCCAGCAGTCCCCGACAGGGTAGGAGCAATCAGCCCCAGCATTTT.